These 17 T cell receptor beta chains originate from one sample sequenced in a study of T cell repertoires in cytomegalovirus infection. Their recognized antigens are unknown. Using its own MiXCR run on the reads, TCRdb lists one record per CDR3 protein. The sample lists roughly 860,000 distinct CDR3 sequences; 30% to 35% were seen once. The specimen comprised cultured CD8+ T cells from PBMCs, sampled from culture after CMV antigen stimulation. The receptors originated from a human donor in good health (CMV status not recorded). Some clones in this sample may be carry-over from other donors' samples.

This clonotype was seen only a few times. The CDR3 DNA reads TGTGCCAGCAGTGTGGGGACCTATGGCTACACCTTC. Translation: CASSVGTYGYTF. This rearrangement joins TRBV6-1 to TRBJ1-2; D possibly corresponds to TRBD1 (5 bases). Looked up from germline, CDR1 is MNHNS and CDR2 is SASEGT. V was shortened by 4 bases and J by 4 bases, with 7 bases between the two germline ends. CDR3 length: 12 amino acids.

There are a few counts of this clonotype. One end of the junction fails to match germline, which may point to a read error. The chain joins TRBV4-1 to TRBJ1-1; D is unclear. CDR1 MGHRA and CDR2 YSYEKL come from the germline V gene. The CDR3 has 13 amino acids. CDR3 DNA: TGTGCCAGCAGCCAGGCACAGAACACTGAAGCTTTCTTT. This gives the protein CASSQAQNTEAFF.

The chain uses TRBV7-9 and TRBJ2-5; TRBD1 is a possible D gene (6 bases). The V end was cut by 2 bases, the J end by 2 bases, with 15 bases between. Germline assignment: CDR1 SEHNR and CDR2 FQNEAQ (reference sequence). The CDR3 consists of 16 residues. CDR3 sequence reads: CASSLTVRGSQETQYF. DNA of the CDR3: TGTGCCAGCAGCTTAACGGTCAGGGGCTCGCAAGAGACCCAGTACTTC.

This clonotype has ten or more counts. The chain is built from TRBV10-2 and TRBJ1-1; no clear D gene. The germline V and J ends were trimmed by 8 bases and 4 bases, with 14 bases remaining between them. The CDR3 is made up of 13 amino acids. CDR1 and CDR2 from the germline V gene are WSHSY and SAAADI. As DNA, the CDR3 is TGCGCCAGCTCCGCGGCGCACCGCACTGAAGCTTTCTTT. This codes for CASSAAHRTEAFF.

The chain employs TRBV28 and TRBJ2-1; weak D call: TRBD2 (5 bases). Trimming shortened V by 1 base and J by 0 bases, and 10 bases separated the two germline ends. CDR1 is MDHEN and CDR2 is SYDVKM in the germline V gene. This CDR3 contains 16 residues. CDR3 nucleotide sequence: TGTGCCAGCAGTTTATACGGCGGACTCTCCTACAATGAGCAGTTCTTC. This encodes CASSLYGGLSYNEQFF.

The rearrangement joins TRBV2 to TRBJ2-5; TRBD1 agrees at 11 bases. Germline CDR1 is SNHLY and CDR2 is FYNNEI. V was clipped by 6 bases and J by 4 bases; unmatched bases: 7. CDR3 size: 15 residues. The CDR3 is CASRLGTGGGETQYF. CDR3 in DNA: TGTGCCAGCAGATTGGGGACAGGGGGAGGAGAGACCCAGTACTTC.

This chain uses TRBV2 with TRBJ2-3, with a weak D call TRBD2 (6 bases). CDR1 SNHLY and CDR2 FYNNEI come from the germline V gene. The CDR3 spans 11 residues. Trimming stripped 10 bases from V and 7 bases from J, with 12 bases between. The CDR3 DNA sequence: TGTGCCACCCAGGCGGGGTATACGCAGTATTTT. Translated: CATQAGYTQYF. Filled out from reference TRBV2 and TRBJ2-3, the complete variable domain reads EPEVTQTPSHQVTQMGQEVILRCVPISNHLYFYWYRQILGQKVEFLVSFYNNEISEKSEIFDDQFSVERPDGSNFTLKIRSTKLEDSAMYFCATQAGYTQYFGPGTRLTVL.

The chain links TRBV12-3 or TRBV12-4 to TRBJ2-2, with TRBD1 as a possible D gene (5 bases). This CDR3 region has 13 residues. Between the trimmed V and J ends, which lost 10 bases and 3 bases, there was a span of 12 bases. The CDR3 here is CANRPGDTGELFF. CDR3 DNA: TGTGCCAACAGGCCCGGAGACACCGGGGAGCTGTTTTTT.

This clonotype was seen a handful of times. Here the CDR3 DNA reads TGCAGTGCTAGACATTACACAGGGGTTTCCTACGAGCAGTACGTC. Translating it yields CSARHYTGVSYEQYV. This chain joins TRBV20-1 and TRBJ2-7; 7 bases line up with TRBD1. The J segment lost 1 base and the V segment lost 2 bases, leaving 8 bases of the junction unmatched. The CDR3 is 15 amino acids. The germline V gene encodes CDR1 DFQATT and CDR2 SNEGSKA (reference sequence).

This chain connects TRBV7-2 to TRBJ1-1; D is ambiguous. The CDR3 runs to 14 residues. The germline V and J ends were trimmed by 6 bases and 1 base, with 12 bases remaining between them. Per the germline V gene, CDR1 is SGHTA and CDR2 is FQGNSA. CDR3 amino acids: CASSSTPGNTEAFF. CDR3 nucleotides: TGTGCCAGCAGTTCTACACCAGGGAACACTGAAGCTTTCTTT.

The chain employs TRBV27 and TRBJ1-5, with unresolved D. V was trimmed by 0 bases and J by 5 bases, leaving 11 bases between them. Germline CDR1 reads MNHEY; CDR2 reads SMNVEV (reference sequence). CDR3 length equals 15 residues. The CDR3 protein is CASSLSGRGHQPQHF. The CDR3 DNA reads TGTGCCAGCAGTTTATCAGGCCGAGGGCATCAGCCCCAGCATTTT.

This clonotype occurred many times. This CDR3 is CASSNSGAYNEQFF. In DNA, the CDR3 is TGTGCCAGCAGCAATAGCGGGGCCTACAATGAGCAGTTCTTC. V is TRBV7-9 and J is TRBJ2-1; TRBD2 matches 8 bases. There are 14 residues in the CDR3. V lost 5 bases to trimming and J lost 2 bases; unmatched junction nucleotides: 2. From germline, CDR1 is SEHNR and CDR2 FQNEAQ (reference sequence).

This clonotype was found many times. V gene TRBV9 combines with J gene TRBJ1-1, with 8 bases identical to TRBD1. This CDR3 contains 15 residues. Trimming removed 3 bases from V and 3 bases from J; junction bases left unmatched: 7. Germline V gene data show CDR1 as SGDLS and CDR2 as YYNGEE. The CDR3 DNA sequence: TGTGCCAGCAGCGGACGGGACAGGACACACACTGAAGCTTTCTTT. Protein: CASSGRDRTHTEAFF.

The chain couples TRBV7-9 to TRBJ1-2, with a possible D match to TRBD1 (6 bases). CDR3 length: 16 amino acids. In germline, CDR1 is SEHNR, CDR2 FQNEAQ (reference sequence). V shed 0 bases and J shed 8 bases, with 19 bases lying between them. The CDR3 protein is CASSLAIQGSLGGYTF. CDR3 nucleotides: TGTGCCAGCAGCTTAGCTATCCAGGGGAGTCTAGGAGGCTACACCTTC.

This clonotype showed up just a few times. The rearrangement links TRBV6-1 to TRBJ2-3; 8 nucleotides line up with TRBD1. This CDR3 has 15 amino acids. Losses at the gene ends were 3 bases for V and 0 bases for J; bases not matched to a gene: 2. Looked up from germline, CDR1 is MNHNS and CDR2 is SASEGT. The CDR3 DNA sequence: TGTGCCAGCAGTGAGGACAGGGCGAGCACAGATACGCAGTATTTT. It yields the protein CASSEDRASTDTQYF.

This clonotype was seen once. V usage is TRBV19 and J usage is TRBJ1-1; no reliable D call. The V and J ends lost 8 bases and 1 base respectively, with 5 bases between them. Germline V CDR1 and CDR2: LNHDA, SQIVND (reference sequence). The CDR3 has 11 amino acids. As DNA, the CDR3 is TGTGCCAGTCAGGAGAACACTGAAGCTTTCTTT. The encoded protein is CASQENTEAFF.

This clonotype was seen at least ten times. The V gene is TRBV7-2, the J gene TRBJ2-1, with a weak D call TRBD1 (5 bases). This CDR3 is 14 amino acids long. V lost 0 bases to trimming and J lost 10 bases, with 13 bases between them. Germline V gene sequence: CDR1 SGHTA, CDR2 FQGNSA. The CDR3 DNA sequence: TGTGCCAGCAGCTTAGCCAAATTAGGGGCGGAGCAGTTCTTC. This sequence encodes CASSLAKLGAEQFF.